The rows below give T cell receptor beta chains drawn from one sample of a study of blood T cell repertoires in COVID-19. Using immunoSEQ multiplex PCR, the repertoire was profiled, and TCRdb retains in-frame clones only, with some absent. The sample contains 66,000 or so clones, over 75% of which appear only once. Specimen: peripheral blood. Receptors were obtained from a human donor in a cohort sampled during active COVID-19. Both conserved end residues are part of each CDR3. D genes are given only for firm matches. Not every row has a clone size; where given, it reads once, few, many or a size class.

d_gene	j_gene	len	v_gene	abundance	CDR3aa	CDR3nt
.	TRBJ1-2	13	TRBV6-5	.	CASSFSGSGGYTF	TGTGCCAGCAGTTTTTCAGGGTCTGGCGGCTACACCTTC
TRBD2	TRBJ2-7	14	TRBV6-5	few	CASSYSGGGYEQYF	TGTGCCAGCAGTTACTCTGGGGGAGGGTACGAGCAGTACTTC
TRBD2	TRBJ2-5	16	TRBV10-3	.	CAISSGTSGEDETQYF	TGTGCCATCAGTTCCGGGACTAGCGGGGAGGACGAGACCCAGTACTTC
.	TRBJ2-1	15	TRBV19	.	CASSMSPAGRNEQFF	TGTGCCAGTAGTATGTCTCCGGCAGGGAGGAATGAGCAGTTCTTC
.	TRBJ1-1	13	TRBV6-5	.	CASSYDRNTEAFF	TGTGCCAGCAGTTACGACAGGAACACTGAAGCTTTCTTT
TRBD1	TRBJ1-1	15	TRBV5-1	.	CASSGLTGGRTEAFF	TGCGCCAGCAGCGGGTTAACAGGGGGCCGGACTGAAGCTTTCTTT
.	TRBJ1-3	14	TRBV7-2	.	CASTREGVGNTIYF	TGTGCCAGCACCCGGGAGGGCGTTGGAAACACCATATATTTT
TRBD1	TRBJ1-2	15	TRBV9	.	CASSVGTGINYGYTF	TGTGCCAGCAGCGTAGGGACAGGGATAAACTATGGCTACACCTTC
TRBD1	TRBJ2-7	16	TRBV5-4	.	CASSQGGGTGAAEQYF	TGTGCCAGCAGCCAGGGGGGAGGGACAGGGGCCGCCGAGCAGTACTTC
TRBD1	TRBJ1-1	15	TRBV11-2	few	CASSLVGQGNTEAFF	TGTGCCAGCAGCTTAGTGGGACAGGGGAACACTGAAGCTTTCTTT
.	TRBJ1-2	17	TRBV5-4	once	CASSPLDTLTVNYGYTF	TGTGCCAGCAGCCCCTTAGACACGTTGACAGTTAACTATGGCTACACCTTC
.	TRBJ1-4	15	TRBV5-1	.	CASSLDQGRREKLFF	TGCGCCAGCAGCTTGGATCAGGGGCGTAGAGAAAAACTGTTTTTT
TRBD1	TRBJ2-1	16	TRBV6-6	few	CASRDTGGVQIYEQFF	TGTGCCAGCAGGGACACAGGGGGAGTCCAAATCTATGAGCAGTTCTTC
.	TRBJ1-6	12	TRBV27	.	CASSTGLSPLHF	TGTGCCAGCAGTACAGGGCTTTCACCCCTCCACTTT